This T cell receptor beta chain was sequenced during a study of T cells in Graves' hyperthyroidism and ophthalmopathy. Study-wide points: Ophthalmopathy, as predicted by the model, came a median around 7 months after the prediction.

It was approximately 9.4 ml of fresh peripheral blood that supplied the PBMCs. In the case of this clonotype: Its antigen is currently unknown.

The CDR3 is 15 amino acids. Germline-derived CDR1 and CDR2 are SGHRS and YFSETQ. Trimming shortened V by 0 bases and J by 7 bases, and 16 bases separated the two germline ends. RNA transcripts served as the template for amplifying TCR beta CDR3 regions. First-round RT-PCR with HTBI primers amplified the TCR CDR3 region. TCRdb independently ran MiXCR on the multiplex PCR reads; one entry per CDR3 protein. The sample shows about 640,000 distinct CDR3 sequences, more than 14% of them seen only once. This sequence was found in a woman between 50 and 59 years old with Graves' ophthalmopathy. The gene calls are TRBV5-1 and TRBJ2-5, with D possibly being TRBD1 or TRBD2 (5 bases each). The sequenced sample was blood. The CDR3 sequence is CASSLDVGAGGTQYF. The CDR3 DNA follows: TGCGCCAGCAGCTTGGACGTTGGGGCGGGCGGGACCCAGTACTTC.